The 16 T cell receptor beta chains below all came from one sample that was sequenced in a study of blood T cells in healthy people across ages. PCR was performed a second time for about 7 to 12 cycles using a sample-barcoded 5' primer and a J-beta primer mix. TCRdb re-analysed the 5' RACE reads in MiXCR, keeping a single row per CDR3 protein. The data show more than 1,400,000 distinct CDR3 sequences, approximately 40% seen once. Material for sequencing was blood. Source of these receptors: a woman between 18 and 29 years old in good health.

This clonotype turned up a few times. J is TRBJ2-7 and V is TRBV20-1; 9 bases are shared with TRBD1. The CDR3 length is 14 residues. The trim removed 2 bases at V and 2 bases at J, leaving 4 bases unmatched. Germline loops: CDR1 DFQATT, CDR2 SNEGSKA (reference sequence). The CDR3 reads CSARPGTGTYEQYF. The CDR3 region has the DNA TGCAGTGCTAGACCCGGGACAGGGACCTACGAGCAGTACTTC.

The CDR3 DNA reads as TGTGCCAGCAGTGAGAGGGACGGGATAGCTTACGAGCAGTACTTC. It translates to CASSERDGIAYEQYF. The rearrangement joins TRBV6-1 to TRBJ2-7; D may be TRBD1 or TRBD2 (5 bases each). The CDR3 consists of 15 residues. Germline V CDR1 and CDR2: MNHNS, SASEGT. Trimming stripped 3 bases from V and 4 bases from J, with 16 bases between.

A single count supports this clonotype. The chain recombines TRBV7-8 with TRBJ2-7, with 7 bases fitting TRBD2. Germline V gives CDR1 SGHVS, CDR2 FQNEAQ. CDR3 length: 16 residues. V lost 5 bases to trimming and J lost 4 bases; unmatched junction nucleotides: 14. This chain's CDR3 is CASSPGGVTSTYEQYF. The CDR3 DNA follows: TGTGCCAGCAGCCCTGGAGGTGTGACTAGCACATACGAGCAGTACTTC.

The chain employs TRBV20-1 and TRBJ1-2; D may be TRBD1 (6 bases). Trimming stripped 2 bases from V and 6 bases from J, with 13 bases between. CDR1 and CDR2 from the germline V gene are DFQATT and SNEGSKA (reference sequence). This CDR3 region has 13 residues. DNA for the CDR3: TGCAGTGCTAGACAGCAGGGGAACCATGGCTACACCTTC. This sequence encodes CSARQQGNHGYTF.

The J gene is TRBJ2-7, the V gene TRBV6-1; D not certain. This CDR3 spans 15 amino acids. CDR1 and CDR2 (germline): MNHNS, SASEGT. V gave up 1 base and J gave up 0 bases, with 10 bases separating them. The CDR3 nucleotides read TGTGCCAGCAGTGAAGAATACATAAGCTCCTACGAGCAGTACTTC. Translated, it gives CASSEEYISSYEQYF.

This clonotype was found a few times. The chain uses TRBV12-3 or TRBV12-4 and TRBJ2-3; 9 nucleotides line up with TRBD2. The V and J ends lost 6 bases and 7 bases, in that order; junction bases with no gene match: 11. The CDR3 has 15 residues. CDR3 DNA sequence: TGTGCCAGCAGCAGCCGTAGCGGGAGCGCCAATACGCAGTATTTT. Its translation: CASSSRSGSANTQYF.

This rearrangement joins TRBV29-1 to TRBJ1-2, with 8 nucleotides matching TRBD1. The V gene's germline CDR1 is SQVTM and CDR2 ANQGSEA. With V trimmed by 7 bases and J by 4 bases, 11 bases remained unmatched. The CDR3 has 14 amino acids. CDR3 amino acids: CSASQGAISYGYTF. The CDR3 DNA reads TGCAGCGCCTCTCAGGGGGCGATAAGCTATGGCTACACCTTC.

This clonotype was seen only a few times. The J gene is TRBJ2-5, the V gene TRBV12-3 or TRBV12-4, with D hard to call. V gave up 4 bases and J gave up 0 bases, with 9 bases separating them. The CDR3 has 14 residues. The CDR3 sequence is CASSSQSYQETQYF. The DNA of the CDR3 is TGTGCCAGCAGTTCCCAATCGTACCAAGAGACCCAGTACTTC.

The chain uses TRBV20-1 and TRBJ1-4; D call uncertain. The end of the DNA fits TRBJ2-2 better, so the J call may be wrong. The germline V gene encodes CDR1 DFQATT and CDR2 SNEGSKA (reference sequence). This CDR3 spans 11 amino acids. The CDR3 spells CSASRTGELFF. CDR3 bases: TGCAGTGCTTCTAGGACGGGGGAGCTGTTTTTT.

CDR3 DNA: TGCAGTGCTAGACCATTAGCGGGGGGGGTTGATACGCAGTATTTT. Its translation is CSARPLAGGVDTQYF. V gene TRBV20-1 combines with J gene TRBJ2-3; 11 bases line up with TRBD2. After removal of 2 bases from V and 6 bases from J, the junction contained 7 bases not matched to a gene. The CDR3 sequence is 15 residues long. The germline V gene has CDR1 DFQATT and CDR2 SNEGSKA (reference sequence).

V gene TRBV20-1 combines with J gene TRBJ2-1; TRBD2 aligns across 11 bases. V trimming: 6 bases; J trimming: 4 bases; junction bases outside the gene matches: 5. The CDR3 is 14 amino acids. Germline V CDR1 and CDR2: DFQATT, SNEGSKA (reference sequence). The CDR3 coding sequence is TGCAGTGCAGGGACTAGCGGAAAATACAATGAGCAGTTCTTC. It translates to CSAGTSGKYNEQFF.

The sample holds a few counts of this clonotype. The chain joins TRBV5-1 to TRBJ2-7; D could derive from TRBD1 or TRBD2 (5 bases each). Germline loops: CDR1 SGHRS, CDR2 YFSETQ. The CDR3 is 14 amino acids. V lost 2 bases to trimming and J lost 0 bases, with 9 bases between them. The CDR3 here is CASSFLGTSYEQYF. CDR3 sequence (DNA): TGCGCCAGCAGCTTTCTAGGGACCTCCTACGAGCAGTACTTC.

In its sample, this clonotype was seen once. CDR3 sequence reads: CASSLAAPGDEQYF. Here the CDR3 DNA reads TGCGCCAGCAGCTTGGCAGCACCGGGGGACGAGCAGTACTTC. This chain connects TRBV5-1 to TRBJ2-7; D is possibly TRBD2 (6 bases). In germline, CDR1 is SGHRS, CDR2 YFSETQ. Deletions cut 0 bases from V and 5 bases from J, with 12 bases between. The CDR3 has 14 residues.

The genes are TRBV27 and TRBJ2-3; TRBD2 agrees at 10 bases. This CDR3 contains 16 residues. The ends lost 5 bases at V and 2 bases at J; junction bases unmatched: 7. From germline, CDR1 is MNHEY and CDR2 SMNVEV (reference sequence). The CDR3 sequence: CASSNSGGANTDTQYF. CDR3 DNA: TGTGCCAGCAGTAACAGCGGGGGGGCTAACACAGATACGCAGTATTTT.

The gene calls are TRBV12-3 or TRBV12-4 and TRBJ2-1; tentatively, D is TRBD2 (7 bases). The CDR3 has 15 residues. Trimming pared 3 bases from V and 1 base from J, leaving 10 bases between. CDR3 in amino acids: CASSFRGASYNEQFF. Written as DNA, the CDR3 is TGTGCCAGCAGTTTTCGGGGGGCTTCCTACAATGAGCAGTTCTTC.

As to this clonotype: Given a much more abundant clone one base away, this may be a read error. DNA of the CDR3: TGTACCACTACCCTAGCGGGGGGGACCTACGAGCAGTACTTC. This encodes CTTTLAGGTYEQYF. The chain has TRBV7-2 and TRBJ2-7; TRBD2 matches 12 bases. This CDR3 region has 14 residues. Germline CDR1 SGHTA, CDR2 FQGNSA. Trimming cost V 10 bases and J 2 bases; bases outside gene matches: 6.